Below, 3 T cell receptor beta chains from the same sample are listed, as sequenced in a study of shared clonotypes between healthy human individuals. TCRdb's copy holds only in-frame clones and misses some; the assay was immunoSEQ multiplex PCR. In the table there are roughly 2.5 million clones, about 92% of which are singletons. Sequenced sample: naive CD4+ T cells sorted from blood. Subset specified: CD45RA+ positively selected. These receptors were taken from a man younger than 35 in good health.

Concerning this clone: The same CDR3 also results from other DNA sequences found in this sample. V and J are TRBV7-2 and TRBJ2-7; D not certain. V was clipped by 2 bases and J by 2 bases, with 7 bases between them. Germline V gives CDR1 SGHTA, CDR2 FQGNSA. The CDR3 length is 13 residues. The CDR3 region has the DNA TGTGCCAGCAGCTTAACTTCCACCTACGAGCAGTACTTC. Encoded protein: CASSLTSTYEQYF.

The chain joins TRBV7-6 to TRBJ2-2; D is unclear. Germline V gene lookup returns CDR1 SGHVS and CDR2 FNYEAQ. The CDR3 loop spans 18 amino acids. With 2 bases removed from V and 4 bases from J, the gap between germline ends came to 20 bases. CDR3 sequence (DNA): TGTGCCAGCAGCTTAAAACGGGTTATTATAGGGTTCACCGGGGAGCTGTTTTTT. This gives the protein CASSLKRVIIGFTGELFF.

The chain joins TRBV27 to TRBJ1-4, with TRBD1 matching over 8 bases. This CDR3 has 13 amino acids. The V gene end was trimmed by 8 bases and the J gene end by 8 bases; junction bases not matched to a gene: 7. CDR1 is MNHEY, CDR2 SMNVEV, per germline (reference sequence). The CDR3 loop is CASRRTGTEKLFF. The DNA of the CDR3 is TGTGCCAGCCGGCGGACAGGGACCGAAAAACTGTTTTTT.